This TCR beta chain stems from a study of T cells after somatic rescue of genetic block. The V end was cut by 4 bases, the J end by 7 bases, with 16 bases between. Per the germline V gene, CDR1 is SGHVS and CDR2 is FQNEAQ. The length of the CDR3 is 15 residues. Generated by immunoSEQ multiplex PCR, the TCRdb table keeps only in-frame clones and is missing some. In the table there are over 10,000 clones, around 70% of which are singletons. This TCR was recovered from a boy aged 10-17 years. The rearrangement joins TRBV7-8 to TRBJ1-4, with D unclear. The sequencing input was peripheral blood mononuclear cells (PBMCs). DNA of the CDR3: TGTGCCAGCAGCTATACTTCAGGCGGAGGTGAAAAACTGTTTTTT. Its translation: CASSYTSGGGEKLFF.